This TCR beta chain was found in a study of blood T cell repertoires in COVID-19. Study-level information: COVID-19 samples collected from the United States, Italy and Spain covered acute and convalescent phases. PBMCs, B-cell-depleted T cells, or T cells provided the cDNA or gDNA that made up the material.

The trim removed 6 bases at V and 0 bases at J, leaving 7 bases unmatched. This CDR3 is 16 amino acids long. CDR1 and CDR2 from the germline V gene are KGHSH and LQKENI. Per the authors' pipeline: Counts of nucleated cells, estimated from reference gene primer amplification, were obtained. Generated by immunoSEQ multiplex PCR, the TCRdb table keeps only in-frame clones and is missing some. Clonal size and the V and J genes are those of that table, whereas D and trimming came from the DNA. The profile shows approximately 100,000 clones, roughly 80% of them singletons. This clone has only one observation.

The chain combines TRBV18 with TRBJ2-2; 7 bases align to TRBD2. This clonotype was obtained from a man between 65 and 85 years old with active or convalescent COVID-19. Sequenced sample: peripheral blood. The CDR3 region is CASSHSSGANTGELFF. For the CDR3, the DNA is TGTGCCAGCTCCCATTCTAGCGGAGCGAACACCGGGGAGCTGTTTTTT.